Presented here are 11 T cell receptor beta chains from one specimen sequenced in a study of blood T cell repertoires in COVID-19. Assay used: immunoSEQ multiplex PCR; TCRdb lists only in-frame clones, some missing. This table holds fewer than 130,000 clones, roughly nine tenths found once. The sample taken for sequencing was peripheral blood. The receptors originated from a woman older than 75 with acute or convalescent COVID-19.

This clone was counted between two and nine times. Other DNA sequences in the sample encode the same CDR3. This chain uses TRBV12-3 or TRBV12-4 with TRBJ2-7, with D unclear. The CDR3 loop spans 12 amino acids. V was trimmed by 6 bases and J by 3 bases, leaving 9 bases between them. The CDR3 region has the DNA TGTGCCAGCAGCCCGACAAGCTACGAGCAGTACTTC. It specifies CASSPTSYEQYF.

J is TRBJ1-1 and V is TRBV5-1, with D perhaps TRBD1 (6 bases). V lost 1 base to trimming and J lost 4 bases, with 11 bases between them. Germline loops: CDR1 SGHRS, CDR2 YFSETQ. CDR3 size: 14 residues. The CDR3 here is CASSLFVGGTEAFF. In DNA form, the CDR3 reads TGCGCCAGCAGCTTGTTTGTAGGGGGCACTGAAGCTTTCTTT.

The chain employs TRBV18 and TRBJ1-2, with a weak D call TRBD1 (6 bases). V gave up 3 bases and J gave up 3 bases, with 20 bases separating them. The CDR3 has 17 residues. CDR1 is KGHSH and CDR2 is LQKENI in the germline V gene. CDR3 in amino acids: CASSPTGGQRLDYGYTF. CDR3 bases: TGTGCCAGCTCACCGACCGGGGGGCAGAGACTTGACTATGGCTACACCTTC.

The V and J genes are TRBV18 and TRBJ2-7, with TRBD1 matching 10 bases. Germline CDR1 reads KGHSH; CDR2 reads LQKENI. With V trimmed by 0 bases and J by 5 bases, 4 bases remained unmatched. The CDR3 totals 15 residues. The CDR3 region is CASSPPGTGVDEQYF. The CDR3 region has the DNA TGTGCCAGCTCACCACCTGGGACAGGGGTCGACGAGCAGTACTTC.

The chain has TRBV5-5 and TRBJ2-5; 10 bases align to TRBD1. J lost 5 bases, V lost 4 bases, and 5 bases had no gene match. CDR1 and CDR2 (germline): SGHKS, YYEKEE (reference sequence). This CDR3 spans 14 amino acids. The CDR3 spells CASSLQGQGETQYF. CDR3 DNA: TGTGCCAGCAGCCTACAGGGACAGGGGGAGACCCAGTACTTC.

The V and J genes are TRBV19 and TRBJ1-5; D is ambiguous. Trimming stripped 1 base from V and 7 bases from J, with 17 bases between. CDR3 length: 16 amino acids. Germline loops: CDR1 LNHDA, CDR2 SQIVND (reference sequence). The CDR3 is CASSIGALEVGQPQHF. In nucleotides, the CDR3 is TGTGCCAGTAGTATAGGGGCTCTGGAGGTGGGGCAGCCCCAGCATTTT.

This chain joins TRBV30 and TRBJ1-3; D is ambiguous. Germline V gives CDR1 GTSNPN, CDR2 SVGIG (reference sequence). V shed 8 bases and J shed 1 base, with 12 bases lying between them. The CDR3 totals 13 residues. The CDR3 sequence: CAGEAGSGNTIYF. The CDR3, as DNA: TGTGCCGGGGAGGCGGGATCTGGAAACACCATATATTTT.

V gene TRBV27 combines with J gene TRBJ1-2; D is uncertain. V lost 0 bases, J lost 2 bases, and 7 bases lay in between. Germline assignment: CDR1 MNHEY and CDR2 SMNVEV (reference sequence). CDR3 length: 14 residues. CDR3 loop: CASSLSGANYGYTF. In DNA form, the CDR3 reads TGTGCCAGCAGTTTATCAGGAGCGAACTATGGCTACACCTTC.

This clone was found once. The V gene is TRBV5-1, the J gene TRBJ1-6; 7 bases align to TRBD1. V was clipped by 4 bases and J by 9 bases; unmatched bases: 10. This CDR3 has 15 residues. Germline assignment: CDR1 SGHRS and CDR2 YFSETQ. CDR3 nucleotides: TGCGCCAGCAGCCCCGGACAGGATGGAGGTTCACCCCTCCACTTT. It yields the protein CASSPGQDGGSPLHF.

V and J are TRBV28 and TRBJ2-1; tentatively, D is TRBD2 (6 bases). Per germline, CDR1 MDHEN and CDR2 SYDVKM. This CDR3 is built from 12 residues. The V end was cut by 4 bases, the J end by 10 bases, with 11 bases between. The CDR3 sequence is CASSSTSREQFF. In nucleotides, the CDR3 is TGTGCCAGCAGTTCCACTAGCCGAGAGCAGTTCTTC.

This chain links TRBV15 with TRBJ1-2; D uncertain. The CDR3 totals 13 residues. In germline, CDR1 is LNHNV, CDR2 YYDKDF (reference sequence). V was shortened by 4 bases and J by 0 bases, with 6 bases between the two germline ends. The DNA of the CDR3 is TGTGCCACCAGCAACATACCTAACTATGGCTACACCTTC. Protein: CATSNIPNYGYTF.